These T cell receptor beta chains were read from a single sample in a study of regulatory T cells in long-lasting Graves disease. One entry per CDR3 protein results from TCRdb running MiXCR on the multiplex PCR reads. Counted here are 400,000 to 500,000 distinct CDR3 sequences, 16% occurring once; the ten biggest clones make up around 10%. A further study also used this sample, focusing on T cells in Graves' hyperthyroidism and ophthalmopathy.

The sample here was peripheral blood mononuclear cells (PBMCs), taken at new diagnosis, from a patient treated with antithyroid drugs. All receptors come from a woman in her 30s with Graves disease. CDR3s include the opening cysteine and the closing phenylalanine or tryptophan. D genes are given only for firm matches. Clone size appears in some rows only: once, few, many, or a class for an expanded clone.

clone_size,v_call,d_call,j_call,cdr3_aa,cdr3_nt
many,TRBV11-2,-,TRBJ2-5,CASSLVERRQETQYF,TGTGCCAGCAGCTTAGTGGAGCGACGGCAAGAGACCCAGTACTTC
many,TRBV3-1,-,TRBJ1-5,CASSQDPEQPQHF,TGTGCCAGCAGCCAGGATCCCGAGCAGCCCCAGCATTTT
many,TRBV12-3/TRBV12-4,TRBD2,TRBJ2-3,CASKLAGGDTQYF,TGTGCCAGCAAACTAGCGGGGGGAGATACGCAGTATTTT
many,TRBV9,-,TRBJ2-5,CASSVVRETQYF,TGTGCCAGCAGCGTAGTCAGAGAGACCCAGTACTTC
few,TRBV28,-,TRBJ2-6,CASSYPGASGANVLTF,TGTGCCAGCAGTTACCCCGGGGCCTCTGGGGCCAACGTCCTGACTTTC
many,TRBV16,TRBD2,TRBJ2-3,CASSPPAGTSGTDTQYF,TGTGCCAGCAGCCCACCGGCCGGGACTAGCGGCACAGATACGCAGTATTTT
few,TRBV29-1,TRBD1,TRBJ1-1,CSVPRGSTEAFF,TGCAGCGTCCCCAGGGGGTCCACTGAAGCTTTCTTT
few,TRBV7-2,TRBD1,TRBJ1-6,CASSLGGTGRGPLHF,TGTGCCAGCAGCTTAGGAGGGACAGGGAGGGGTCCCCTCCACTTT
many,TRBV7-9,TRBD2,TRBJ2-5,CASSRGTSGTETQYF,TGTGCCAGCAGCCGAGGGACTAGCGGGACTGAGACCCAGTACTTC
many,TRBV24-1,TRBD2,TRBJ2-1,CATSGASGTYNEQFF,TGTGCCACCAGTGGGGCTAGCGGGACTTACAATGAGCAGTTCTTC
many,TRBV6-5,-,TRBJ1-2,CASSSSLYGGYTF,TGTGCCAGCAGTTCTAGTCTCTACGGTGGCTACACCTTC
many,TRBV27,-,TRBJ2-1,CASTTLRGNSYNEQFF,TGTGCCAGCACCACACTTAGGGGGAATTCCTACAATGAGCAGTTCTTC
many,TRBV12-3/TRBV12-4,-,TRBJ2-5,CASSPPTGGEETQYF,TGTGCCAGCAGTCCGCCGACAGGAGGGGAAGAGACCCAGTACTTC
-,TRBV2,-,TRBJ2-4,CASSAGPREIKNIQYF,TGTGCCAGCTCCGCTGGTCCCCGGGAAATTAAAAACATTCAGTACTTC
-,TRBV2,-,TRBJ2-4,CASSEKVPVRGNIQYF,TGTGCCAGCAGTGAAAAGGTTCCAGTGAGGGGAAACATTCAGTACTTC
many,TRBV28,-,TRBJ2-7,CASTGESRGEQYF,TGTGCCAGCACAGGGGAAAGTAGGGGCGAGCAGTACTTC
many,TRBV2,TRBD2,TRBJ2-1,CATQTSGTSDEQFF,TGTGCCACCCAGACTAGCGGGACTAGCGATGAGCAGTTCTTC
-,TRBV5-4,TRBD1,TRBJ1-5,CASSLGGQRNQPQHF,TGTGCCAGCAGCTTGGGGGGACAGCGAAATCAGCCCCAGCATTTT
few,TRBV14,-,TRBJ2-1,CASSHPLQGPRPHF,TGTGCCAGCAGCCACCCCCTCCAGGGCCCTCGCCCCCACTTC
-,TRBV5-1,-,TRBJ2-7,CASSLRGAAGAGEQYF,TGCGCCAGCAGCTTGAGGGGGGCTGCGGGGGCCGGCGAGCAGTACTTC
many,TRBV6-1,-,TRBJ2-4,CASSPLSAGIQYF,TGTGCCAGCAGCCCCCTTAGCGCGGGCATTCAGTACTTC
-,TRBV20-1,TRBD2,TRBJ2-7,CSARDAGGGVIYEQYF,TGCAGTGCTAGAGATGCCGGCGGGGGGGTTATATACGAGCAGTACTTC
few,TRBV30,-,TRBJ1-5,CAWGVGGPQHF,TGTGCCTGGGGGGTCGGCGGGCCCCAGCATTTT
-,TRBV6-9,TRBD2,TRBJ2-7,CASILRQGEREGFYEQYF,TGCGCCAGCATTTTGAGGCAGGGGGAGCGGGAGGGTTTCTACGAGCAGTACTTC
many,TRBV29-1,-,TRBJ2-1,CSAGTTLSNEQFF,TGCAGCGCAGGGACAACATTGAGCAATGAGCAGTTCTTC
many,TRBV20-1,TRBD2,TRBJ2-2,CSARVAGGPNTGELFF,TGCAGTGCTAGGGTAGCGGGAGGACCAAACACCGGGGAGCTGTTTTTT
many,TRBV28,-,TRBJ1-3,CASLRAITGNTIYF,TGTGCCAGCCTCCGGGCGATAACTGGAAACACCATATATTTT
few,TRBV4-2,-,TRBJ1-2,CASSQDPTRGPYGYTF,TGTGCCAGCAGCCAAGATCCAACCAGGGGCCCCTATGGCTACACCTTC
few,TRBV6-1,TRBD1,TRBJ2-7,CASSNPGQGYEQYF,TGTGCCAGCTCGAACCCGGGACAGGGCTACGAGCAGTACTTC
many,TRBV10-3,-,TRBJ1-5,CAISESAGRYQPQHF,TGTGCCATCAGTGAGTCAGCGGGCCGGTATCAGCCCCAGCATTTT
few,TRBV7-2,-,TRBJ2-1,CASRMDSLGQFF,TGTGCCAGCAGAATGGACAGTTTGGGGCAGTTCTTC
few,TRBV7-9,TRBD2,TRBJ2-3,CASSLGDSGSADTQYF,TGTGCCAGCAGCTTAGGTGATAGCGGGAGTGCAGATACGCAGTATTTT
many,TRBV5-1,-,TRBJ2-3,CASSPLDSLTDTQYF,TGCGCCAGCAGCCCCCTGGACAGTTTAACAGATACGCAGTATTTT
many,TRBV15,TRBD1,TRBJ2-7,CATSSDRGLRPSYEQYF,TGTGCCACCAGCAGCGACAGGGGGCTACGCCCCTCCTACGAGCAGTACTTC
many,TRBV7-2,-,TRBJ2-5,CASSWRGVGETQYF,TGTGCCAGCAGCTGGAGGGGAGTGGGGGAGACCCAGTACTTC
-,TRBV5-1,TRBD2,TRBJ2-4,CASRSSGELNIQHF,TGCGCCAGCAGGTCTAGCGGGGAATTAAACATTCAGCACTTC
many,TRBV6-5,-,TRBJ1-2,CASSYDSVYGYTF,TGTGCCAGCAGTTACGACAGCGTCTATGGCTACACCTTC
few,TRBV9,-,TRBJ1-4,CASSAGRNNEKLFF,TGTGCCAGCAGCGCGGGACGGAATAATGAAAAACTGTTTTTT
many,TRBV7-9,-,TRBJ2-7,CASSLPGITYEQYF,TGTGCCAGCAGCTTACCGGGGATTACCTACGAGCAGTACTTC
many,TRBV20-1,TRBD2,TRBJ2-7,CSAPPDGREGRTYEQYF,TGCAGTGCACCCCCGGACGGGCGGGAGGGCCGCACCTACGAGCAGTACTTC
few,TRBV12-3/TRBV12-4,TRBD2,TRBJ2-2,CASSWTSGRAFTGELFF,TGTGCCAGCAGTTGGACTAGCGGGAGGGCCTTCACCGGGGAGCTGTTTTTT
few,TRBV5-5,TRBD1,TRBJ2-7,CASSPPPGTGLYEQYF,TGTGCCAGCAGCCCACCCCCCGGGACAGGACTATACGAGCAGTACTTC
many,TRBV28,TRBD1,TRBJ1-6,CASSRRQGPSPLHF,TGTGCCAGCAGCCGTAGACAGGGGCCTTCACCCCTCCACTTT
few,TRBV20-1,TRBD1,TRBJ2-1,CSARTGGRDEQFF,TGCAGTGCCAGGACAGGGGGTCGGGATGAGCAGTTCTTC
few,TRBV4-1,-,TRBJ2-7,CASSRRDASSYEQYF,TGCGCCAGCAGCCGCCGGGACGCAAGCTCCTACGAGCAGTACTTC
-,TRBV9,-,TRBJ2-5,CASSSGRSSGETQYF,TGTGCCAGCAGCTCTGGACGGAGTAGCGGCGAGACCCAGTACTTC
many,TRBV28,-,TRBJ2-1,CASSSALLSQEFNEQFF,TGTGCCAGCAGCTCCGCCTTGTTGAGTCAGGAGTTCAATGAGCAGTTCTTC
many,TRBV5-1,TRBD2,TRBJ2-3,CASSPGLAGEADTQYF,TGCGCCAGCAGCCCAGGACTAGCGGGAGAGGCAGATACGCAGTATTTT
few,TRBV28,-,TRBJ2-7,CASSFRRPYEQYF,TGTGCCAGCAGTTTCCGGAGGCCCTACGAGCAGTACTTC